The 15 T cell receptor beta chains listed next were all sequenced from one sample in a study of blood T cell repertoires in COVID-19. This table comes from immunoSEQ multiplex PCR, and its TCRdb copy is limited to in-frame clones, with some not included. The sample yields 250,000 to 350,000 clones, 91% seen once. The material sequenced was peripheral blood. These receptors were collected from a woman in her 30s with COVID-19, enrolled during active disease.

This rearrangement joins TRBV27 to TRBJ1-1; no clear D gene. Between the trimmed V and J ends, which lost 3 bases and 1 base, there was a span of 6 bases. The CDR3 totals 13 residues. Germline loops: CDR1 MNHEY, CDR2 SMNVEV (reference sequence). CDR3 in DNA: TGTGCCAGCAGTTTTGTGGCGAACACTGAAGCTTTCTTT. It encodes CASSFVANTEAFF.

The chain's CDR3 is CASTLDGDAEAFF. CDR3 nucleotide sequence: TGTGCCAGCACCTTAGACGGGGATGCTGAAGCTTTCTTT. V usage is TRBV28 and J usage is TRBJ1-1; D uncertain. The length of the CDR3 is 13 residues. In germline, CDR1 is MDHEN, CDR2 SYDVKM. The V end was cut by 7 bases, the J end by 6 bases, with 15 bases between.

The chain links TRBV6-2 or TRBV6-3 to TRBJ2-3, with D unresolved. V lost 6 bases and J 6 bases, leaving 16 bases between the germline ends. This CDR3 has 14 residues. The germline V gene has CDR1 MNHEY and CDR2 SVGEGT. The CDR3 coding sequence is TGTGCCAGCAGCAACCCCCCCCTAGTCGATACGCAGTATTTT. Amino acid sequence: CASSNPPLVDTQYF.

The chain is built from TRBV6-2 or TRBV6-3 and TRBJ1-5; D may be TRBD1 (5 bases). V was pared by 5 bases and J by 2 bases, with 10 bases between. This CDR3 contains 14 residues. The V gene's germline CDR1 is MNHEY and CDR2 SVGEGT. The CDR3: CASSLRVGNQPQHF. The CDR3 region has the DNA TGTGCCAGCAGTCTCAGGGTAGGCAATCAGCCCCAGCATTTT.

The chain joins TRBV27 to TRBJ1-6; maybe TRBD1 (6 bases). Deletions cut 8 bases from V and 4 bases from J, with 21 bases between. The CDR3 length is 17 residues. Looked up from germline, CDR1 is MNHEY and CDR2 is SMNVEV (reference sequence). The CDR3 reads CASPTGRRRKYNSPLHF. CDR3 sequence (DNA): TGTGCCAGCCCCACAGGGCGCCGCCGGAAATATAATTCACCCCTCCACTTT.

The genes are TRBV6-5 and TRBJ1-4, with D maybe TRBD1 (5 bases). Trimming shortened V by 7 bases and J by 9 bases, and 15 bases separated the two germline ends. There are 13 residues in the CDR3. Germline CDR1 is MNHEY and CDR2 is SVGAGI. Here the CDR3 DNA reads TGTGCCAGCACGCGTGGGGGGGATCAAAAACTGTTTTTT. Amino acids: CASTRGGDQKLFF.

This rearrangement joins TRBV12-1 to TRBJ2-5; the D call in the table, TRBD2, was not verified against the DNA. TRBV12-1 is classified as a pseudogene. The CDR3 has 12 residues. CDR3 bases: TGTGCCAGCAGCTGGGAGTTAGAGACCCAGTACTTC. Protein sequence: CASSWELETQYF.

The J gene is TRBJ2-7, the V gene TRBV7-9; 7 bases align to TRBD1. Looked up from germline, CDR1 is SEHNR and CDR2 is FQNEAQ (reference sequence). The CDR3 is 16 residues long. The V and J ends lost 5 bases and 5 bases, in that order; junction bases with no gene match: 15. The CDR3 protein is CASSRDTTGNIDEQYF. The DNA for the CDR3 is TGTGCCAGCAGCAGAGATACGACAGGGAATATCGACGAGCAGTACTTC.

This clone was counted a single time. The chain couples TRBV25-1 to TRBJ1-1; D is perhaps TRBD1 (6 bases). CDR1 is MGHDK and CDR2 is SYGVNS in the germline V gene. The V end lost 7 bases, the J end lost 1 base, and 10 bases lay between the germline ends. This CDR3 region has 13 residues. The CDR3 DNA sequence: TGTGCCAGCAAGTACAGGGAGAACACTGAAGCTTTCTTT. Encoded protein: CASKYRENTEAFF. Together with reference TRBV25-1 and TRBJ1-1, the CDR3 gives the full variable domain: EADIYQTPRYLVIGTGKKITLECSQTMGHDKMYWYQQDPGMELHLIHYSYGVNSTEKGDLSSESTVSRIRTEHFPLTLESARPSHTSQYLCASKYRENTEAFFGQGTRLTVV.

This clone was counted a few times. The chain combines TRBV19 with TRBJ2-1; TRBD2 aligns across 11 bases. The CDR3 totals 16 residues. The germline V gene has CDR1 LNHDA and CDR2 SQIVND (reference sequence). V shed 6 bases, J shed 8 bases, and the junction held 12 bases outside the gene matches. The CDR3: CASRPITSGSSYEQFF. In DNA form, the CDR3 reads TGTGCCAGTAGGCCGATAACTAGCGGGAGTAGCTATGAGCAGTTCTTC. The variable domain in full, completed from reference TRBV19 and TRBJ2-1, reads DGGITQSPKYLFRKEGQNVTLSCEQNLNHDAMYWYRQDPGQGLRLIYYSQIVNDFQKGDIAEGYSVSREKKESFPLTVTSAQKNPTAFYLCASRPITSGSSYEQFFGPGTRLTVL.

V and J are TRBV25-1 and TRBJ1-2; the D is unclear. The CDR3 has 13 amino acids. The germline V and J ends were trimmed by 2 bases and 4 bases, with 8 bases remaining between them. CDR1 is MGHDK, CDR2 SYGVNS, per germline. The chain's CDR3 is CASSEPGIYGYTF. The CDR3, as DNA: TGTGCCAGCAGTGAACCCGGGATCTATGGCTACACCTTC.

The chain uses TRBV7-2 and TRBJ1-1, with D possibly TRBD1 on 5 matching bases. The CDR3 totals 15 residues. CDR1 is SGHTA, CDR2 FQGNSA, per germline. Trimming removed 3 bases from V and 0 bases from J, with 11 bases in between. CDR3 protein: CASSFRRGMNTEAFF. For the CDR3, the DNA is TGTGCCAGCAGCTTCCGGCGGGGGATGAACACTGAAGCTTTCTTT.

The rearrangement joins TRBV7-2 to TRBJ2-7, with 12 bases aligning to TRBD1. CDR3 size: 15 residues. The junction had 6 bases not matched to a gene; V was cut back by 5 bases and J by 4 bases. CDR1 is SGHTA, CDR2 FQGNSA, per germline. CDR3 protein: CASSPGQGANYEQYF. The CDR3 DNA reads as TGTGCCAGCAGCCCGGGACAGGGGGCTAATTACGAGCAGTACTTC. The variable domain in full, with the rest retrieved from reference TRBV7-2 and TRBJ2-7, is GAGVSQSPSNKVTEKGKDVELRCDPISGHTALYWYRQSLGQGLEFLIYFQGNSAPDKSGLPSDRFSAERTGGSVSTLTIQRTQQEDSAVYLCASSPGQGANYEQYFGPGTRLTVT.

The chain links TRBV29-1 to TRBJ2-7, with 10 bases fitting TRBD2. In germline, CDR1 is SQVTM, CDR2 ANQGSEA. The length of the CDR3 is 13 residues. The V segment lost 4 bases and the J segment 6 bases; nucleotides outside the gene matches: 6. The CDR3 is CSVAETSGFEQYF. As DNA, the CDR3 is TGCAGCGTTGCGGAGACTAGCGGGTTCGAGCAGTACTTC.

The chain carries TRBV11-2 and TRBJ1-1; the D gene is possibly TRBD1 (5 bases). This CDR3 has 16 residues. Germline V CDR1 and CDR2: SGHAT, FQNNGV. The V gene lost 5 bases and the J gene lost 0 bases, with 16 bases spanning the gap. The CDR3: CASSPEAQGMNTEAFF. In DNA form, the CDR3 reads TGTGCCAGCAGCCCTGAGGCCCAGGGAATGAACACTGAAGCTTTCTTT. Using reference TRBV11-2 and TRBJ1-1 for the parts outside the CDR3, the full variable domain is EAGVAQSPRYKIIEKRQSVAFWCNPISGHATLYWYQQILGQGPKLLIQFQNNGVVDDSQLPKDRFSAERLKGVDSTLKIQPAKLEDSAVYLCASSPEAQGMNTEAFFGQGTRLTVV.